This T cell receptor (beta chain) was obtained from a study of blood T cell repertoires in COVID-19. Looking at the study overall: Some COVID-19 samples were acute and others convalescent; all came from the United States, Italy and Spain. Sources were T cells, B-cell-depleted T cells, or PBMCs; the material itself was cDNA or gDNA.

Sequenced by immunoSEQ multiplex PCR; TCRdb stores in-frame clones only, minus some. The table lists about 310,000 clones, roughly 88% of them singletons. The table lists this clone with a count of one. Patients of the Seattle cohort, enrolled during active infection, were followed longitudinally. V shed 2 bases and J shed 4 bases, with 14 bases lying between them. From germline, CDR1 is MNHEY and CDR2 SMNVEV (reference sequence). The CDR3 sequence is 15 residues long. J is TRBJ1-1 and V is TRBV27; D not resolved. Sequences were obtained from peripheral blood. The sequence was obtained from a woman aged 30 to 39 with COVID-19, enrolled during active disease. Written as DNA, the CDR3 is TGTGCCAGCAGTTTAGCTAGTGGAGGTGGCACTGAAGCTTTCTTT. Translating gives CASSLASGGGTEAFF.